This TCR beta chain was captured by sequencing in a study of T cells after somatic rescue of genetic block. The data were produced by immunoSEQ multiplex PCR, yet TCRdb's version contains in-frame clones alone and is incomplete. Of 55,000 to 75,000 clones listed, around 93% are singletons. The CDR3 has 12 amino acids. Per germline, CDR1 MDHEN and CDR2 SYDVKM. Trimming left V 3 bases short and J 6 bases short, with 6 bases between. The sequencing input was peripheral blood mononuclear cells (PBMCs). This rearrangement joins TRBV28 to TRBJ2-1; D ambiguous. The receptor's source is a man aged 35 to 55. The CDR3 here is CASSFGSNEQFF. CDR3 DNA sequence: TGTGCCAGCAGTTTTGGCAGCAATGAGCAGTTCTTC.